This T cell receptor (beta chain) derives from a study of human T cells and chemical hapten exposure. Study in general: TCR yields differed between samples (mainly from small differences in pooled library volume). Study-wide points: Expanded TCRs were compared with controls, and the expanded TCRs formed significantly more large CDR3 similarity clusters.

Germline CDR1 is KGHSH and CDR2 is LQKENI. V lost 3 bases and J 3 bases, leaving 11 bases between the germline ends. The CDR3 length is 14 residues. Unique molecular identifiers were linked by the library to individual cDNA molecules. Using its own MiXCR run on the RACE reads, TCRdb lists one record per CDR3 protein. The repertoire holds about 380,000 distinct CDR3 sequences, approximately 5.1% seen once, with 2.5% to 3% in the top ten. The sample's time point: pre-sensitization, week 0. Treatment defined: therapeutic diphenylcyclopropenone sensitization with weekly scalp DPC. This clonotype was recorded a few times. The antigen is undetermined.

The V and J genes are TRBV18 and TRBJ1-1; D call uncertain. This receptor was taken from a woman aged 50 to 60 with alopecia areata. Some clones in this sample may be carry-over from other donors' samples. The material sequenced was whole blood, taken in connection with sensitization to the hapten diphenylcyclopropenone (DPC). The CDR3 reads CASSPADGYTEAFF. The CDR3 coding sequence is TGTGCCAGCTCACCGGCTGACGGCTACACTGAAGCTTTCTTT.